The 6 T cell receptor beta chains given below trace back to one sample, sequenced in a study of Ad26.COV2.S vaccination and SARS-CoV-2 variants. Libraries were prepared by immunoSEQ multiplex PCR; TCRdb keeps only in-frame clonotypes and omits some of them. The table records almost 400,000 clones, around nine tenths of them present only once. Treatment specified: approximately 18 received Ad26.COV2.S at low or high dose, single or two shots; about 5 received placebo; per-sample allocation not given. Following the first vaccine or placebo injection, samples were taken on day 63. The source was peripheral blood, collected in a trial of Ad26.COV2.S vaccine versus placebo. The receptor source for this set is a person between 18 and 65 years old who received the Ad26.COV2.S COVID-19 vaccine or a placebo.

V and J are TRBV7-9 and TRBJ2-1, with D unclear. This CDR3 has 14 amino acids. V dropped 5 bases and J dropped 4 bases, with 12 bases sitting between them. The germline V gene has CDR1 SEHNR and CDR2 FQNEAQ (reference sequence). CDR3 DNA sequence: TGTGCCAGCAGCCTGCTGACGAGTTACAATGAGCAGTTCTTC. This sequence encodes CASSLLTSYNEQFF. The entire variable domain, with the rest obtained from reference TRBV7-9 and TRBJ2-1, is as follows: DTGVSQNPRHKITKRGQNVTFRCDPISEHNRLYWYRQTLGQGPEFLTYFQNEAQLEKSRLLSDRFSAERPKGSFSTLEIQRTEQGDSAMYLCASSLLTSYNEQFFGPGTRLTVL.

The chain couples TRBV18 to TRBJ2-7; tentative D call: TRBD2 (6 bases). In germline, CDR1 is KGHSH, CDR2 LQKENI. The V end lost 3 bases, the J end lost 1 base, and 19 bases lay between the germline ends. The CDR3 loop spans 17 amino acids. CDR3 sequence reads: CASSPSRWEDRSYEQYF. The CDR3 DNA follows: TGTGCCAGCTCACCCTCGAGGTGGGAGGATCGGTCCTACGAGCAGTACTTC.

The chain couples TRBV6-5 to TRBJ2-2; a possible D gene is TRBD2 (6 bases). The length of the CDR3 is 14 residues. Germline CDR1 MNHEY, CDR2 SVGAGI. Trimming cost V 11 bases and J 2 bases, with 15 bases left between them. The CDR3 protein is CAVGGTINTGELFF. The CDR3 DNA sequence: TGTGCCGTTGGAGGGACCATTAACACCGGGGAGCTGTTTTTT.

In the case of this clone: One junction end does not reproduce the germline sequence, and a read error may be involved. This chain uses TRBV27 with TRBJ2-3, with 9 bases lining up with TRBD2. The CDR3 spans 14 residues. Germline V lookup: CDR1 MNHEY, CDR2 SMNVEV (reference sequence). CDR3 bases: TGTGCCAGCAGGGCCGGGACTAGCAAAGATACGCAGTATTTT. Protein product: CASRAGTSKDTQYF.

This clone occurred a few times. The V call is TRBV28, the J call TRBJ1-5; 9 nucleotides line up with TRBD1. Germline values: CDR1 MDHEN, CDR2 SYDVKM. The V gene end was trimmed by 0 bases and the J gene end by 3 bases; junction bases not matched to a gene: 6. This CDR3 has 17 residues. For the CDR3, the DNA is TGTGCCAGCAGTTTATGGGTAGGGACAGGGATCAATCAGCCCCAGCATTTT. Translating gives CASSLWVGTGINQPQHF.

The chain is built from TRBV20-1 and TRBJ1-2; tentatively, D is TRBD1 (5 bases). CDR1 is DFQATT, CDR2 SNEGSKA, per germline (reference sequence). The V end was cut by 3 bases, the J end by 4 bases, with 12 bases between. The CDR3 has 13 residues. CDR3 DNA: TGCAGTGCTAGTCGTGGGGCTACCTATGGCTACACCTTC. This codes for CSASRGATYGYTF.